Below are 27 T cell receptor beta chains sequenced from a single sample in a study of T cell responses to AZD1222 COVID-19 vaccine (dated by TCRdb to about 2021). The protocol used for the library was the immunoSEQ multiplex PCR assay. Here the immuneACCESS table is served through TCRdb, limited to in-frame sequences with V and J called. Missing clones are a known gap in these copies; in checked studies unresolved V genes cover under half, and the rest lacks a known reason. The sample table records about 94,000 clones; nearly 90% of these occur just once. The ten largest clones capture 13% of the sample. The time point label for this specimen denotes: baseline before first vaccination. The sequencing here drew on peripheral blood, taken on day 0 of AZD1222 vaccination. All receptors derive from an adult in good health.

This chain links TRBV7-8 with TRBJ2-7, with D tentatively TRBD1 (6 bases). CDR1 SGHVS and CDR2 FQNEAQ come from the germline V gene. The CDR3 sequence is 15 residues long. V gave up 2 bases and J gave up 6 bases, with 17 bases separating them. The CDR3 region is CASSLRGTRGSEQYF. Here the CDR3 DNA reads TGTGCCAGCAGCTTACGTGGGACAAGGGGGTCCGAGCAGTACTTC.

The CDR3 DNA is TGTGCCAGTAGTACCGGGACAGGGTGGTCGGGTTCTGGAAACACCATATATTTT. This translates into CASSTGTGWSGSGNTIYF. The rearrangement joins TRBV19 to TRBJ1-3; 9 bases are a match to TRBD1. The CDR3 contains 18 residues. J was trimmed by 1 base and V by 4 bases; bases with no gene match: 11. CDR1 and CDR2 (germline): LNHDA, SQIVND (reference sequence).

The chain is built from TRBV7-6 and TRBJ1-3; D gene ambiguous. Germline assignment: CDR1 SGHVS and CDR2 FNYEAQ. The V end lost 5 bases, the J end lost 0 bases, and 14 bases lay between the germline ends. The CDR3 contains 16 residues. The CDR3 is CASSPAVVSSGNTIYF. In DNA form, the CDR3 reads TGTGCCAGCAGCCCGGCGGTGGTGAGCTCTGGAAACACCATATATTTT.

Remarks on this clone: This specimen includes other DNA sequences encoding the same CDR3. V and J are TRBV7-9 and TRBJ1-4; D remains ambiguous. CDR1 and CDR2 from the germline V gene are SEHNR and FQNEAQ (reference sequence). Trimming left V 3 bases short and J 0 bases short, with 5 bases between. CDR3 size: 14 residues. The CDR3 sequence: CASSLDSTNEKLFF. DNA of the CDR3: TGTGCCAGCAGCTTGGATTCAACTAATGAAAAACTGTTTTTT.

The rearrangement joins TRBV11-2 to TRBJ2-7; D gene ambiguous. The V gene's germline CDR1 is SGHAT and CDR2 FQNNGV. Trimming cost V 5 bases and J 3 bases, with 14 bases left between them. This CDR3 contains 14 residues. CDR3 loop: CASSINIGNYEQYF. In DNA form, the CDR3 reads TGTGCCAGCAGCATAAATATTGGTAACTACGAGCAGTACTTC.

The chain has TRBV5-1 and TRBJ1-6; 7 positions match TRBD1. Germline V gene lookup returns CDR1 SGHRS and CDR2 YFSETQ. V lost 3 bases, J lost 9 bases, and 12 bases stayed unmatched. The CDR3 extends over 16 amino acids. CDR3 sequence reads: CASSSQGRGIGSPLHF. The CDR3 DNA sequence: TGCGCCAGCAGCTCACAGGGGCGGGGTATTGGTTCACCCCTCCACTTT.

This chain links TRBV9 with TRBJ2-1; a weak D match, TRBD2 (6 bases). CDR1 SGDLS and CDR2 YYNGEE come from the germline V gene. CDR3 length equals 14 residues. The V gene lost 3 bases and the J gene lost 10 bases, with 17 bases spanning the gap. In DNA form, the CDR3 reads TGTGCCAGCAGCGGGATCGGGACTTACAGGGAGCAGTTCTTC. Translated, it gives CASSGIGTYREQFF.

The chain uses TRBV3-1 (or the pseudogene TRBV3-2) and TRBJ2-7, with 7 bases lining up with TRBD1. J lost 3 bases, V lost 4 bases, and 6 bases had no gene match. Germline CDR1 is LGHDT and CDR2 is YNNKEL (reference sequence). The CDR3 has 14 amino acids. The DNA for the CDR3 is TGTGCCAGCAGCCCCCAAGGGGGCGGCTACGAGCAGTACTTC. Its translation: CASSPQGGGYEQYF.

This rearrangement joins TRBV6-5 to TRBJ1-1, with no clear D. The germline V and J ends were trimmed by 6 bases and 3 bases, with 17 bases remaining between them. Germline assignment: CDR1 MNHEY and CDR2 SVGAGI. This CDR3 has 15 residues. As DNA, the CDR3 is TGTGCCAGCAGCCGAAACCCGAAAGGAGACACTGAAGCTTTCTTT. This gives the protein CASSRNPKGDTEAFF.

The chain carries TRBV3-1 (or the pseudogene TRBV3-2) and TRBJ1-2, with D unclear. CDR3 length: 14 residues. CDR1 and CDR2 (germline): LGHDT, YNNKEL (reference sequence). The V and J ends lost 1 base and 4 bases respectively, with 10 bases between them. In DNA, the CDR3 is TGTGCCAGCAGCCAAGGCCGGATAGGCTATGGCTACACCTTC. Translated, it gives CASSQGRIGYGYTF.

The CDR3 DNA sequence: TGTGCCTGGGGACGGTCGCTTCAGCCCCAGCATTTT. Translating gives CAWGRSLQPQHF. The chain recombines TRBV30 with TRBJ1-5, with D uncertain. V was cut by 5 bases and J by 6 bases, with 11 bases left in between. Germline V gene data show CDR1 as GTSNPN and CDR2 as SVGIG (reference sequence). The CDR3 extends over 12 amino acids. Drawing the rest from reference TRBV30 and TRBJ1-5, the complete variable domain is SQTIHQWPATLVQPVGSPLSLECTVEGTSNPNLYWYRQAAGRGLQLLFYSVGIGQISSEVPQNLSASRPQDRQFILSSKKLLLSDSGFYLCAWGRSLQPQHFGDGTRLSIL.

This clone was seen a single time. The rearrangement uses TRBV5-1 and TRBJ2-3, with 13 bases aligning to TRBD2. The ends lost 0 bases at V and 6 bases at J; junction bases unmatched: 7. This CDR3 contains 17 residues. Germline values: CDR1 SGHRS, CDR2 YFSETQ. The CDR3 nucleotides are TGCGCCAGCAGCTTGGCCTTCACTAGCGGGGGGGAGGATACGCAGTATTTT. Its protein is CASSLAFTSGGEDTQYF. Full variable domain (remainder filled in from reference TRBV5-1 and TRBJ2-3): KAGVTQTPRYLIKTRGQQVTLSCSPISGHRSVSWYQQTPGQGLQFLFEYFSETQRNKGNFPGRFSGRQFSNSRSEMNVSTLELGDSALYLCASSLAFTSGGEDTQYFGPGTRLTVL.

The chain joins TRBV19 to TRBJ1-5; 9 bases agree with TRBD1. The CDR3 contains 13 residues. Per germline, CDR1 LNHDA and CDR2 SQIVND (reference sequence). Germline trimming cut 6 bases from V and 6 bases from J; bases unmatched to any gene: 3. CDR3 DNA sequence: TGTGCCAGTAGGGGGACAGGGCGTCAGCCCCAGCATTTT. It translates to CASRGTGRQPQHF.

In its sample, this clone was seen a few times. V usage is TRBV29-1 and J usage is TRBJ2-7; tentatively, D is TRBD1 (7 bases). This CDR3 region has 11 residues. Between the trimmed V and J ends, which lost 6 bases and 6 bases, there was a span of 12 bases. Germline CDR1 and CDR2: SQVTM and ANQGSEA. DNA of the CDR3: TGCAGCGTGTCTCAGGGGGGCGAGCAGTACTTC. Translating it yields CSVSQGGEQYF.

V gene TRBV7-9 combines with J gene TRBJ1-4, with D unresolved. Trimming shortened V by 5 bases and J by 0 bases, and 22 bases separated the two germline ends. Germline loops: CDR1 SEHNR, CDR2 FQNEAQ (reference sequence). CDR3 length: 19 residues. CDR3 DNA: TGTGCCAGCAGCCCGTCGGGCACAACCTATCTTGCAACTAATGAAAAACTGTTTTTT. It codes for CASSPSGTTYLATNEKLFF. The entire variable domain, with the rest obtained from reference TRBV7-9 and TRBJ1-4, is as follows: DTGVSQNPRHKITKRGQNVTFRCDPISEHNRLYWYRQTLGQGPEFLTYFQNEAQLEKSRLLSDRFSAERPKGSFSTLEIQRTEQGDSAMYLCASSPSGTTYLATNEKLFFGSGTQLSVL.

This rearrangement joins TRBV3-1 (or the pseudogene TRBV3-2) to TRBJ1-4; the D gene is possibly TRBD1 (6 bases). The germline V gene encodes CDR1 LGHDT and CDR2 YNNKEL (reference sequence). V dropped 2 bases and J dropped 8 bases, with 15 bases sitting between them. The CDR3 is made up of 15 amino acids. This CDR3 is CASSQREGGGEKLFF. The CDR3 DNA reads TGTGCCAGCAGCCAACGTGAGGGGGGAGGGGAAAAACTGTTTTTT.

In DNA form, the CDR3 reads TGTGCCAGCAGCCCATTTCTTTTCGGGACAGGGGCTGGAAACACCATATATTTT. Protein product: CASSPFLFGTGAGNTIYF. The rearrangement joins TRBV9 to TRBJ1-3, with 10 bases aligning to TRBD1. Per germline, CDR1 SGDLS and CDR2 YYNGEE. The CDR3 spans 18 residues. J lost 2 bases, V lost 4 bases, and 12 bases had no gene match.

This rearrangement joins TRBV10-1 to TRBJ2-3; weak D call: TRBD1 (6 bases). The CDR3 runs to 13 residues. The V gene's germline CDR1 is WNHNN and CDR2 SYGVQD (reference sequence). V dropped 5 bases and J dropped 4 bases, with 10 bases sitting between them. This CDR3 reads CASSPTGPDTQYF. CDR3 DNA: TGCGCCAGCAGTCCTACAGGGCCAGATACGCAGTATTTT.

The gene calls are TRBV6-5 and TRBJ2-1; D might be TRBD1 (5 bases). CDR3 length: 16 amino acids. The V end lost 6 bases, the J end lost 4 bases, and 19 bases lay between the germline ends. CDR1 is MNHEY and CDR2 is SVGAGI in the germline V gene. Here the CDR3 reads CASSYTGDVLYNEQFF. The CDR3 DNA sequence: TGTGCCAGCAGCTACACAGGCGACGTACTATACAATGAGCAGTTCTTC.

This clone was seen once. The chain is built from TRBV3-1 (or the pseudogene TRBV3-2) and TRBJ2-7, with D possibly being TRBD2 (6 bases). Trimming took 0 bases from V and 2 from J, leaving 14 bases between them. Germline V CDR1 and CDR2: LGHDT, YNNKEL (reference sequence). The CDR3 totals 16 residues. In DNA form, the CDR3 reads TGTGCCAGCAGCCAAGATCTTGTGGCGGGGACCTACGAGCAGTACTTC. It translates to CASSQDLVAGTYEQYF.

This rearrangement joins TRBV5-1 to TRBJ1-2; TRBD1 matches 11 bases. V dropped 4 bases and J dropped 2; count of bases not matched to a gene: 4. The germline gives CDR1 SGHRS, CDR2 YFSETQ. The CDR3 spans 15 residues. The CDR3 nucleotides are TGCGCCAGCAGCACTGGACAGGGGGCCAACTATGGCTACACCTTC. Its translation: CASSTGQGANYGYTF.

The chain has TRBV2 and TRBJ2-6; D is possibly TRBD2 (5 bases). This CDR3 is built from 13 residues. Germline CDR1 reads SNHLY; CDR2 reads FYNNEI. The CDR3 DNA sequence: TGTGGGATTAGCGCGGCTGGGGCCAACGTCCTGACTTTC. Protein product: CGISAAGANVLTF.

This chain links TRBV19 with TRBJ2-2; TRBD2 might be the D (7 bases). This CDR3 is 16 amino acids long. V was clipped by 6 bases and J by 5 bases, with 19 bases between them. The germline V gene encodes CDR1 LNHDA and CDR2 SQIVND (reference sequence). In DNA, the CDR3 is TGTGCCAGTAGGACGGACAGTGTGCGGGGGACCGGGGAGCTGTTTTTT. Protein: CASRTDSVRGTGELFF.

The rearrangement links TRBV29-1 to TRBJ1-2; TRBD1 is a possible D gene (5 bases). The CDR3 has 13 amino acids. CDR1 and CDR2 (germline): SQVTM, ANQGSEA. V dropped 4 bases and J dropped 6 bases, with 15 bases sitting between them. The CDR3 is CSVGTHSGHGYTF. The CDR3 nucleotides are TGCAGCGTTGGGACCCACTCAGGGCATGGCTACACCTTC. The whole variable domain, filled in from reference TRBV29-1 and TRBJ1-2, reads SAVISQKPSRDICQRGTSLTIQCQVDSQVTMMFWYRQQPGQSLTLIATANQGSEATYESGFVIDKFPISRPNLTFSTLTVSNMSPEDSSIYLCSVGTHSGHGYTFGSGTRLTVV.

This chain links TRBV7-9 with TRBJ2-1, with D unclear. Germline V gene sequence: CDR1 SEHNR, CDR2 FQNEAQ (reference sequence). There are 14 residues in the CDR3. Trimming cost V 0 bases and J 7 bases, with 10 bases left between them. This CDR3 reads CASSLARPPNEQFF. In DNA, the CDR3 is TGTGCCAGCAGCTTAGCGCGCCCCCCGAATGAGCAGTTCTTC.

The chain recombines TRBV2 with TRBJ1-5; TRBD1 agrees at 7 bases. CDR3 length: 14 residues. With 8 bases clipped from V and 0 bases from J, the junction kept 4 bases outside the gene matches. From germline, CDR1 is SNHLY and CDR2 FYNNEI. For the CDR3, the DNA is TGTGCCAGCCGACAGGGAGCTAGCAATCAGCCCCAGCATTTT. It specifies CASRQGASNQPQHF. The whole variable domain, remainder taken from reference TRBV2 and TRBJ1-5, is EPEVTQTPSHQVTQMGQEVILRCVPISNHLYFYWYRQILGQKVEFLVSFYNNEISEKSEIFDDQFSVERPDGSNFTLKIRSTKLEDSAMYFCASRQGASNQPQHFGDGTRLSIL.

The V call is TRBV30, the J call TRBJ2-2; 7 bases agree with TRBD1. The CDR3 loop spans 12 amino acids. The V gene's germline CDR1 is GTSNPN and CDR2 SVGIG (reference sequence). The trim removed 5 bases at V and 6 bases at J, leaving 3 bases unmatched. The CDR3 is CAWDRDAGELFF. The CDR3 DNA sequence: TGTGCCTGGGACAGGGACGCCGGGGAGCTGTTTTTT. Together with reference TRBV30 and TRBJ2-2, the CDR3 gives the full variable domain: SQTIHQWPATLVQPVGSPLSLECTVEGTSNPNLYWYRQAAGRGLQLLFYSVGIGQISSEVPQNLSASRPQDRQFILSSKKLLLSDSGFYLCAWDRDAGELFFGEGSRLTVL.